This T cell receptor (beta chain) is from a study of identical twins. Overall study results and limits: There was an excess of low generation probability in the out-of-frame alpha sequences that twins shared. Interpretation of the results relied on cross-sectional statistical analysis and not on following the same donors.

A universal primer site came from template switching; cDNA carried unique molecular identifiers. Each CDR3 protein gets one entry after TCRdb re-called the 5' RACE reads with MiXCR. The table lists approximately 350,000 distinct CDR3 sequences, 9% to 15% of them singletons. V shed 2 bases and J shed 3 bases, with 13 bases lying between them. The CDR3 sequence is 15 residues long. Germline-derived CDR1 and CDR2 are SNHLY and FYNNEI. Comment on this clonotype: Its antigen remains unidentified.

The data were also submitted as part of a second study, on yellow fever vaccine responses in identical twins. That source reports: Twins' T cell vaccine responses reportedly looked partly convergent, partly personalized.

The chain is built from TRBV2 and TRBJ2-5; possibly TRBD2 for D (7 bases). This clonotype was sampled from a woman in her late teens or twenties in good health. Input material: CD8+ T cells sorted from blood. DNA of the CDR3: TGTGCCAGCAGTGAAAGGGGGGGCTATGAAGAGACCCAGTACTTC. It specifies CASSERGGYEETQYF.